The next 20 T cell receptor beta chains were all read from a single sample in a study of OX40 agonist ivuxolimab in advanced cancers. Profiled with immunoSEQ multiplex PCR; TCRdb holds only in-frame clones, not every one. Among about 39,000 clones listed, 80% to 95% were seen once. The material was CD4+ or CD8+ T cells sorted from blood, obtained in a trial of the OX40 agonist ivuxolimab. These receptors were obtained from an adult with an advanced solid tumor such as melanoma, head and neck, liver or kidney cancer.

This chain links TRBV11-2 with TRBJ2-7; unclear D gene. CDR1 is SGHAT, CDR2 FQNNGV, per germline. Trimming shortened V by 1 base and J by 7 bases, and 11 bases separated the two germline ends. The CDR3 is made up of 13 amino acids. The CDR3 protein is CASSLVYPGEQYF. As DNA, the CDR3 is TGTGCCAGCAGCTTAGTCTATCCTGGGGAGCAGTACTTC.

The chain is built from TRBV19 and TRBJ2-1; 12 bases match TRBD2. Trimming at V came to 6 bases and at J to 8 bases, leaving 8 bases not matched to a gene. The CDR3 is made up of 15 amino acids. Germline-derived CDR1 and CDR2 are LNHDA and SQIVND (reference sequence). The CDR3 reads CASRPGLAGKYEQFF. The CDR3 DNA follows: TGTGCCAGTAGGCCTGGACTAGCGGGAAAATATGAGCAGTTCTTC. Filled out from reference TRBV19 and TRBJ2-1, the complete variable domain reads DGGITQSPKYLFRKEGQNVTLSCEQNLNHDAMYWYRQDPGQGLRLIYYSQIVNDFQKGDIAEGYSVSREKKESFPLTVTSAQKNPTAFYLCASRPGLAGKYEQFFGPGTRLTVL.

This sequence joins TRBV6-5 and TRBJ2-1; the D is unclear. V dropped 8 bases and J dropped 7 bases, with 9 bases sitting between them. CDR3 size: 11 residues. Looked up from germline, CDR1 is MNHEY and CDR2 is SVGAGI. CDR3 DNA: TGTGCCAGCGGCACGGTGAATGAGCAGTTCTTC. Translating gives CASGTVNEQFF.

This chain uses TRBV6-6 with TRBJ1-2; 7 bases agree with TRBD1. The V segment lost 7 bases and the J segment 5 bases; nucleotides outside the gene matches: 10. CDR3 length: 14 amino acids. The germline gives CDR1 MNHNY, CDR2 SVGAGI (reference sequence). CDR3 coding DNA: TGTGCCAGCACCGATAAGGGGGCCAGGTATGGCTACACCTTC. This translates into CASTDKGARYGYTF.

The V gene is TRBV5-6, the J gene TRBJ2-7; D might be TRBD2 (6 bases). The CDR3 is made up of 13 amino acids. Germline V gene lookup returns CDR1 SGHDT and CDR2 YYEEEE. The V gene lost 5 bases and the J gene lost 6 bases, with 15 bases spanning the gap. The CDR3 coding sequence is TGTGCCAGCAGTTCTGGAGGGTCCGGCGAGCAGTACTTC. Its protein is CASSSGGSGEQYF.

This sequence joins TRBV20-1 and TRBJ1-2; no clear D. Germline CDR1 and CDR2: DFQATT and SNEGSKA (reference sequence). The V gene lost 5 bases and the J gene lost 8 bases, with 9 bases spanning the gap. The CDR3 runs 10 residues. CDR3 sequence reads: CSAEHGGYTF. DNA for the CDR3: TGCAGTGCTGAACATGGGGGCTACACCTTC.

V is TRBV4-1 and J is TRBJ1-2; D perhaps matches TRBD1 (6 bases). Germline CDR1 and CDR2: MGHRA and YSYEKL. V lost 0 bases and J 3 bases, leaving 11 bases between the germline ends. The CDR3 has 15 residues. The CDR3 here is CASSQDRGADYGYTF. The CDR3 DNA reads TGCGCCAGCAGCCAAGATCGGGGGGCCGACTATGGCTACACCTTC.

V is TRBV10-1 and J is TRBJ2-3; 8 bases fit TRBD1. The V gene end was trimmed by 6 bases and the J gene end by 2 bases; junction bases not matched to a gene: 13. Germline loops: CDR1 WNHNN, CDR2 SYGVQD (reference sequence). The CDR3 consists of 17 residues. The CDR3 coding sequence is TGCGCCAGCAGCACTCCCGAACAGGGGGGAAACACAGATACGCAGTATTTT. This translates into CASSTPEQGGNTDTQYF.

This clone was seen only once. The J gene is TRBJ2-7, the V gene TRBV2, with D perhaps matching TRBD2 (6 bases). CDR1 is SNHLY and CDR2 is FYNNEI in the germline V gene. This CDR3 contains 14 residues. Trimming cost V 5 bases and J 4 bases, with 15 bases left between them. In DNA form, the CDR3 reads TGTGCCAGCAGTTACGAGGAGGGAGCTTACGAGCAGTACTTC. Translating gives CASSYEEGAYEQYF. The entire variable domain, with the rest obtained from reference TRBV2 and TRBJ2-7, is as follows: EPEVTQTPSHQVTQMGQEVILRCVPISNHLYFYWYRQILGQKVEFLVSFYNNEISEKSEIFDDQFSVERPDGSNFTLKIRSTKLEDSAMYFCASSYEEGAYEQYFGPGTRLTVT.

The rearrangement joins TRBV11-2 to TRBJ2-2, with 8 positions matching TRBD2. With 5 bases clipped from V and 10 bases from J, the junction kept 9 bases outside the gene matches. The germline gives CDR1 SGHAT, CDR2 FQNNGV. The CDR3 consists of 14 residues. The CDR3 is CASSPGVGLAELFF. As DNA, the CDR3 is TGTGCCAGCAGCCCCGGGGTAGGACTAGCGGAGCTGTTTTTT.

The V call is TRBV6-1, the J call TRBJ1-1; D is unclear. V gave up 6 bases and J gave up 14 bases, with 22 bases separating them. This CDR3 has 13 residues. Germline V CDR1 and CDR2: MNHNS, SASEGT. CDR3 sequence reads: CASRMSGSWMAFF. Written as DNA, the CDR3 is TGTGCCAGCAGAATGTCCGGGTCCTGGATGGCGTTCTTT.

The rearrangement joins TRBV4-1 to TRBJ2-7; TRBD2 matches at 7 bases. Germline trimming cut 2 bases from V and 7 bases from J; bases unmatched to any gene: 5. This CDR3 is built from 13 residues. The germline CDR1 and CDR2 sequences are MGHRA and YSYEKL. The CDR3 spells CASSQTGGGEQYF. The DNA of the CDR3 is TGCGCCAGCAGCCAAACGGGAGGAGGGGAGCAGTACTTC.

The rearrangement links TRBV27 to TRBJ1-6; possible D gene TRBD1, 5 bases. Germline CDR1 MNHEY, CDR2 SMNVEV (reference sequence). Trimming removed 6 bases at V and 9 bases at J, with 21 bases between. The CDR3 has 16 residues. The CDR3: CASRGRKGGVGSPLHF. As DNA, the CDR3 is TGTGCCAGCAGGGGCCGAAAAGGAGGGGTTGGTTCACCCCTCCACTTT.

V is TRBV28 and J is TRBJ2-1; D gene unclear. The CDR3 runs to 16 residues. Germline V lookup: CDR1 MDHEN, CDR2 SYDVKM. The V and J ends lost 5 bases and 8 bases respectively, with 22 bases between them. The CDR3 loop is CASSLMEKGSGDEQFF. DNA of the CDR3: TGTGCCAGCAGTCTCATGGAGAAAGGGTCTGGGGATGAGCAGTTCTTC.

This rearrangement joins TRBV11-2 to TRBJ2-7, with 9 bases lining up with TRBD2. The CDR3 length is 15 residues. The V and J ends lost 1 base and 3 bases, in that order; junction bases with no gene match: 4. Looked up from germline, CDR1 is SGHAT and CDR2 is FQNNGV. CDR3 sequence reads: CASSLATSGDYEQYF. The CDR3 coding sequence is TGTGCCAGCAGCTTAGCGACTAGCGGAGACTACGAGCAGTACTTC.

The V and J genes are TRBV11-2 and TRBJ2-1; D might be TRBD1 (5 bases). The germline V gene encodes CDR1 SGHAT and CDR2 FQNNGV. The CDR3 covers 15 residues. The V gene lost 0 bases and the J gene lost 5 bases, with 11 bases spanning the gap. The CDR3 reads CASSLDLQGNNEQFF. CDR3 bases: TGTGCCAGCAGCTTAGATCTGCAGGGCAACAATGAGCAGTTCTTC.

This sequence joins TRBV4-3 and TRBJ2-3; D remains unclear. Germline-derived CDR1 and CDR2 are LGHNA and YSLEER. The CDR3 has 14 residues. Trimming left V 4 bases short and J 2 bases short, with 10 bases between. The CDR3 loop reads CASSPGRYTDTQYF. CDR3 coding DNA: TGCGCCAGCAGCCCCGGCAGATACACAGATACGCAGTATTTT.

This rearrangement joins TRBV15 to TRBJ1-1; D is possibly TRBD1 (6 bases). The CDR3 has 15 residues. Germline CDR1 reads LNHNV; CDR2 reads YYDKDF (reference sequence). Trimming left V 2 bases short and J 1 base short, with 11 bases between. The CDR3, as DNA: TGTGCCACCAGCAGAACACTACAGGGGAACACTGAAGCTTTCTTT. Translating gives CATSRTLQGNTEAFF.

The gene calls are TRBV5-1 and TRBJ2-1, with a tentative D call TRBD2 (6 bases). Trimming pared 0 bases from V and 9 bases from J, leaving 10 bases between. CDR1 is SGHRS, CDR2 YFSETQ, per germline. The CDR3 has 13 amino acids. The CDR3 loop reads CASSLASGVEQFF. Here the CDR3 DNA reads TGCGCCAGCAGCTTGGCCTCGGGAGTTGAGCAGTTCTTC.

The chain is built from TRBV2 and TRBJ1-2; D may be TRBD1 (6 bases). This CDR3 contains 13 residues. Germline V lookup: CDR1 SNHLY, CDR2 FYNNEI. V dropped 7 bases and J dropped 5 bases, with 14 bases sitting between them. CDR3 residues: CASNGGEGYGYTF. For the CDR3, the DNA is TGTGCCAGCAATGGGGGCGAGGGGTATGGCTACACCTTC.